A selection of T cell receptor beta chains follows, all from one sample in a study of OX40 agonist ivuxolimab in advanced cancers. Here immunoSEQ multiplex PCR was the method, and the copy in TCRdb shows in-frame clones only, minus some. The table includes about 90,000 clones, around 88% detected once. This specimen was CD4+ or CD8+ T cells sorted from blood, taken in a trial of the OX40 agonist ivuxolimab. The receptors originated from an adult with an advanced solid tumor such as melanoma, head and neck, liver or kidney cancer. CDR3s include the opening cysteine and the closing phenylalanine or tryptophan. The order of the fields is CDR3 DNA, CDR3 protein, J gene, D gene, V gene, clone size. D genes are given only for firm matches. Only part of the rows carry a size: once, few, many, or a class if the clone is expanded.

DNA: TGTGCCAGCAGCTTTTTTCAGGGGTTGAACACTGAAGCTTTCTTT
CDR3: CASSFFQGLNTEAFF
J: TRBJ1-1
D: NA
V: TRBV5-6
size: NA

DNA: TGTGCCTGGAGTTTCGGCCCCACCTCGGATCAGCCCCAGCATTTT
CDR3: CAWSFGPTSDQPQHF
J: TRBJ1-5
D: NA
V: TRBV30
size: few

DNA: TGTGCCAGCAGTAGACGGGGCCTCAACGTCCTGACTTTC
CDR3: CASSRRGLNVLTF
J: TRBJ2-6
D: NA
V: TRBV6-1
size: NA

DNA: TGTGCCAGCAGGTGGACAGCCCAAGAAACCCAGTACTTC
CDR3: CASRWTAQETQYF
J: TRBJ2-5
D: NA
V: TRBV28
size: NA

DNA: TGTGCCAGCTCACCCTCGGACAGGGGGGATACGCAGTATTTT
CDR3: CASSPSDRGDTQYF
J: TRBJ2-3
D: TRBD1
V: TRBV18
size: NA

DNA: TGTGCCTGGAGCGATACGGGGTATAATCAGCCCCAGCATTTT
CDR3: CAWSDTGYNQPQHF
J: TRBJ1-5
D: NA
V: TRBV30
size: NA

DNA: TGTGCCAGCAGTGCAGCAGGTCTCTCCTACAATGAGCAGTTCTTC
CDR3: CASSAAGLSYNEQFF
J: TRBJ2-1
D: NA
V: TRBV6-1
size: NA

DNA: TGTGCCAGCTCAGCACTAGCGGGGGCTACCTTAACCAGAGATACGCAGTATTTT
CDR3: CASSALAGATLTRDTQYF
J: TRBJ2-3
D: TRBD2
V: TRBV18
size: NA

DNA: TGCGCCAGCAGCCCCGGGTGGGGGGTGACCTATGGCTACACCTTC
CDR3: CASSPGWGVTYGYTF
J: TRBJ1-2
D: NA
V: TRBV5-1
size: NA

DNA: TGCAGTGCTAGAGGCGTTCAGCCCCAGCATTTT
CDR3: CSARGVQPQHF
J: TRBJ1-5
D: NA
V: TRBV20-1
size: few

DNA: TGTGCCAGCAGCCTAGGGGCGGGGAACAATCAGCCCCAGCATTTT
CDR3: CASSLGAGNNQPQHF
J: TRBJ1-5
D: NA
V: TRBV6-5
size: NA

DNA: TGTGCCAGCAGTGACAGGGGTCGATACAATGAGCAGTTCTTC
CDR3: CASSDRGRYNEQFF
J: TRBJ2-1
D: TRBD1
V: TRBV6-5
size: NA

DNA: TGCGCCAGCAGCCTCCGGGACAGTAATGAAAAACTGTTTTTT
CDR3: CASSLRDSNEKLFF
J: TRBJ1-4
D: TRBD1
V: TRBV4-1
size: NA

DNA: TGTGCCAGCAGCCCACGGACTGGGAGCTCCTACGAGCAGTACTTC
CDR3: CASSPRTGSSYEQYF
J: TRBJ2-7
D: NA
V: TRBV7-2
size: NA

DNA: TGCGCCAGCTCCTTAGGGGACAGGGGACCCCTGACTAGCGGGGGGCTTGAAGAGACCCAGTACTTC
CDR3: CASSLGDRGPLTSGGLEETQYF
J: TRBJ2-5
D: TRBD2
V: TRBV10-1
size: NA

DNA: TGTGCCAGCAGATCGGCGCCGCGGGCGAACACCGGGGAGCTGTTTTTT
CDR3: CASRSAPRANTGELFF
J: TRBJ2-2
D: NA
V: TRBV7-2
size: medium-sized

DNA: TGTGCCAGCAGCTTAGTCATAGAGCCGTATGAAGCTTTCTTT
CDR3: CASSLVIEPYEAFF
J: TRBJ1-1
D: NA
V: TRBV7-9
size: NA

DNA: TGTGCCAGTAGTCCCCCCAGGGGGCCAGCCAAAAACATTCAGTACTTC
CDR3: CASSPPRGPAKNIQYF
J: TRBJ2-4
D: TRBD1
V: TRBV19
size: NA

DNA: TGTGCCAGCAGCTCGCTAGAGGTGACTGAAGCTTTCTTT
CDR3: CASSSLEVTEAFF
J: TRBJ1-1
D: NA
V: TRBV7-9
size: NA

DNA: TGTGCCATCAGACAGGGGTTGGGGACAGATACGCAGTATTTT
CDR3: CAIRQGLGTDTQYF
J: TRBJ2-3
D: TRBD1
V: TRBV10-3
size: NA

DNA: TGTGCCATCAGAAGGGACTCCCCAGATACGCAGTATTTT
CDR3: CAIRRDSPDTQYF
J: TRBJ2-3
D: NA
V: TRBV10-3
size: NA

DNA: TGTGCCAGCAGCTCCCTCAGGGGACGGACTGAAGCTTTCTTT
CDR3: CASSSLRGRTEAFF
J: TRBJ1-1
D: NA
V: TRBV11-2
size: NA

DNA: TGTGCCAGCAGTTTAGAGGCAGACGGGGCGAGTGAGCAGTTCTTC
CDR3: CASSLEADGASEQFF
J: TRBJ2-1
D: NA
V: TRBV27
size: once

DNA: TGTGCCAGCAGTGAAGCTGCAGGGGTGGTTAACTATGGCTACACCTTC
CDR3: CASSEAAGVVNYGYTF
J: TRBJ1-2
D: NA
V: TRBV2
size: NA

DNA: TGTGCCAGCATCCCCGGACAGGGGTTAACCTACAATGAGCAGTTCTTC
CDR3: CASIPGQGLTYNEQFF
J: TRBJ2-1
D: TRBD1
V: TRBV28
size: NA

DNA: TGCAGCGTTGCTGGCGCGGTATACAATGAGCAGTTCTTC
CDR3: CSVAGAVYNEQFF
J: TRBJ2-1
D: NA
V: TRBV29-1
size: few

DNA: TGTGCCAGCAGTTTGGCAGGGGTCACCGGGGAGCTGTTTTTT
CDR3: CASSLAGVTGELFF
J: TRBJ2-2
D: NA
V: TRBV28
size: NA

DNA: TGTGCCAGCAGCCCTGGGCCAGGGAACACTGAAGCTTTCTTT
CDR3: CASSPGPGNTEAFF
J: TRBJ1-1
D: NA
V: TRBV5-6
size: NA

DNA: TGCGCCAGCAGCTTGGTCTCGGTGAGCTCCTACAATGAGCAGTTCTTC
CDR3: CASSLVSVSSYNEQFF
J: TRBJ2-1
D: NA
V: TRBV5-1
size: NA

DNA: TGTGCCAGCTCACTTGGACAGGGCAACAGCAATTCACCCCTCCACTTT
CDR3: CASSLGQGNSNSPLHF
J: TRBJ1-6
D: TRBD1
V: TRBV18
size: few

DNA: TGTGCCATCAGTGAGTCAGTAGGCGCTACCTATAATTCACCCCTCCACTTT
CDR3: CAISESVGATYNSPLHF
J: TRBJ1-6
D: NA
V: TRBV10-3
size: NA